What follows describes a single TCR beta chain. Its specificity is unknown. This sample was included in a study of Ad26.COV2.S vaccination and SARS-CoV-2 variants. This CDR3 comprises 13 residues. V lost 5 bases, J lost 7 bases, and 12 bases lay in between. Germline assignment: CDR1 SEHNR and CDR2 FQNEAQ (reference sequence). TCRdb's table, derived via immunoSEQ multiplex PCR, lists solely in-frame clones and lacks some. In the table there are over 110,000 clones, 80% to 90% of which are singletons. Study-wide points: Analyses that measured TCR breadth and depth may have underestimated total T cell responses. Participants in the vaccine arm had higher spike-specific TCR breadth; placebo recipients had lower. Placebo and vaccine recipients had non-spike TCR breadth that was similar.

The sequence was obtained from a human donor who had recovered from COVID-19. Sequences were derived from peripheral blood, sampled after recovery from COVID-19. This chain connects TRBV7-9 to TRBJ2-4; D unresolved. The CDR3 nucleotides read TGTGCCAGCAGCCCCACGGTGACGAACATTCAGTACTTC. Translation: CASSPTVTNIQYF.